The 6 T cell receptor beta chains in this list originate from one sample, sequenced in a study of molecular identifiers for immune sequencing clone quantification. TCRdb redid the calling of the PCR reads with MiXCR, one entry per CDR3 protein. The sample lists around 470,000 distinct CDR3 sequences, roughly a fifth occurring once. Sequencing input: naive CD8+ T cells from blood, with Jurkat cell RNA spiked in. Subset given: FACS-sorted CD8+CD4-CCR7+CD45RA+ naive T cells. The receptors here all came from a human donor in good health. Some libraries in this study had Jurkat cell RNA spiked in.

This clonotype was detected many times. The chain uses TRBV11-2 and TRBJ2-1, with D unresolved. This CDR3 is 12 amino acids long. Per germline, CDR1 SGHAT and CDR2 FQNNGV. Trimming stripped 4 bases from V and 7 bases from J, with 8 bases between. The CDR3 DNA follows: TGTGCCAGCAGCTCGATTGGAAATGAGCAGTTCTTC. This encodes CASSSIGNEQFF.

This clonotype was picked up many times. V and J are TRBV7-6 and TRBJ1-5, with D maybe TRBD1 (5 bases). V shed 5 bases and J shed 2 bases, with 10 bases lying between them. The CDR3 extends over 14 amino acids. Germline V gene sequence: CDR1 SGHVS, CDR2 FNYEAQ. The CDR3 loop is CASSLDSGNQPQHF. In DNA form, the CDR3 reads TGTGCCAGCAGCCTTGACAGTGGCAATCAGCCCCAGCATTTT. Supplemented by reference TRBV7-6 and TRBJ1-5, the full variable domain reads GAGVSQSPRYKVTKRGQDVALRCDPISGHVSLYWYRQALGQGPEFLTYFNYEAQQDKSGLPNDRFSAERPEGSISTLTIQRTEQRDSAMYRCASSLDSGNQPQHFGDGTRLSIL.

The rearrangement links TRBV9 to TRBJ2-3, with 8 bases identical to TRBD2. The germline CDR1 and CDR2 sequences are SGDLS and YYNGEE. This CDR3 contains 18 residues. The J segment lost 2 bases and the V segment lost 0 bases, leaving 11 bases of the junction unmatched. The CDR3 DNA reads as TGTGCCAGCAGCGTAGCTATGGGACCAGCGGGGGTCACAGATACGCAGTATTTT. Protein: CASSVAMGPAGVTDTQYF. Looking up the rest from reference TRBV9 and TRBJ2-3 gives the full variable domain: DSGVTQTPKHLITATGQRVTLRCSPRSGDLSVYWYQQSLDQGLQFLIQYYNGEERAKGNILERFSAQQFPDLHSELNLSSLELGDSALYFCASSVAMGPAGVTDTQYFGPGTRLTVL.

This clonotype has only a few counts. V gene TRBV4-1 combines with J gene TRBJ2-1; 7 positions agree with TRBD2. Germline V CDR1 and CDR2: MGHRA, YSYEKL. The CDR3 has 16 amino acids. V dropped 3 bases and J dropped 4; count of bases not matched to a gene: 9. Here the CDR3 DNA reads TGCGCCAGCAGCCAGATGAGGGCTAGCGGATACAATGAGCAGTTCTTC. Protein: CASSQMRASGYNEQFF.

This clonotype was seen a few times. J is TRBJ2-5 and V is TRBV7-9; D perhaps matches TRBD2 (6 bases). This CDR3 is 15 amino acids long. Trimming left V 2 bases short and J 2 bases short, with 12 bases between. Germline V gene lookup returns CDR1 SEHNR and CDR2 FQNEAQ (reference sequence). This CDR3 reads CASSLKLEGQETQYF. The CDR3, as DNA: TGTGCCAGCAGCTTAAAATTGGAGGGGCAAGAGACCCAGTACTTC.

As regards this clonotype: With a much larger clone just one base away, this may be a read error. The chain recombines TRBV29-1 with TRBJ1-1; D is perhaps TRBD1 (6 bases). V lost 3 bases to trimming and J lost 1 base, with 18 bases between them. The CDR3 is 16 amino acids. Looked up from germline, CDR1 is SQVTM and CDR2 is ANQGSEA. The CDR3 DNA reads as TGCAGCGTTGATCCCCCCTGGGGGGCCAGGAACACTGAAGCTTTCTTT. Its translation: CSVDPPWGARNTEAFF.